Listed below are T cell receptor beta chains from one sample, sequenced in a study of stem cell transplantation in POMP-related autoinflammatory disease. Assay: immunoSEQ multiplex PCR; the TCRdb copy retains only in-frame clones and omits some. The sample contains tens of thousands of clones, roughly 93% of which appear only once. The sample was CD4+ T cells from PBMCs, taken after stem cell transplantation. These receptors were collected from a human patient with POMP-related autoinflammation and immune dysregulation (PRAID). Among the T cells, some may be from the graft donor. CDR3s include the opening cysteine and the closing phenylalanine or tryptophan. The D gene is left open where the match is weak. Part of the rows lack a size; the others show once, few, many or a class for expanded clones.

v_gene: TRBV3-1/TRBV3-2; d_gene: TRBD2; j_gene: TRBJ2-3; abundance: once; CDR3aa: CASRTSGGPDTQYF; CDR3nt: TGTGCCAGCAGGACTAGCGGGGGTCCAGATACGCAGTATTTT
v_gene: TRBV3-1/TRBV3-2; d_gene: NA; j_gene: TRBJ1-2; abundance: few; CDR3aa: CASSQVDSEGYTF; CDR3nt: TGTGCCAGCAGCCAAGTAGATTCGGAGGGCTACACCTTC
v_gene: TRBV10-3; d_gene: NA; j_gene: TRBJ2-2; abundance: NA; CDR3aa: CAIRGRSSNTGELFF; CDR3nt: TGTGCCATCAGAGGTCGGAGCAGCAACACCGGGGAGCTGTTTTTT
v_gene: TRBV7-8; d_gene: NA; j_gene: TRBJ1-6; abundance: NA; CDR3aa: CASSLEGLVGSPLHF; CDR3nt: TGTGCCAGCAGCTTAGAGGGGCTGGTTGGGTCACCCCTCCACTTT
v_gene: TRBV9; d_gene: TRBD1; j_gene: TRBJ1-1; abundance: NA; CDR3aa: CASSPRTGIGNTEAFF; CDR3nt: TGTGCCAGCAGCCCTCGGACAGGGATTGGAAACACTGAAGCTTTCTTT
v_gene: TRBV9; d_gene: NA; j_gene: TRBJ2-5; abundance: NA; CDR3aa: CASSVAGGLQETQYF; CDR3nt: TGTGCCAGCAGCGTAGCCGGGGGACTCCAAGAGACCCAGTACTTC
v_gene: TRBV7-8; d_gene: NA; j_gene: TRBJ2-3; abundance: NA; CDR3aa: CASSEELVASTDTQYF; CDR3nt: TGTGCCAGCAGCGAAGAGTTGGTGGCTAGCACAGATACGCAGTATTTT
v_gene: TRBV3-1/TRBV3-2; d_gene: NA; j_gene: TRBJ2-1; abundance: NA; CDR3aa: CASSQWSAGLYNEQFF; CDR3nt: TGTGCCAGCAGCCAATGGTCAGCGGGCCTATACAATGAGCAGTTCTTC
v_gene: TRBV28; d_gene: TRBD1; j_gene: TRBJ1-4; abundance: NA; CDR3aa: CASSPTAGGGGEKLFF; CDR3nt: TGTGCCAGCAGTCCGACTGCAGGGGGGGGAGGTGAAAAACTGTTTTTT
v_gene: TRBV9; d_gene: NA; j_gene: TRBJ2-1; abundance: NA; CDR3aa: CASSVRAGSYGEQFF; CDR3nt: TGTGCCAGCAGCGTTAGAGCAGGTTCTTATGGTGAGCAGTTCTTC
v_gene: TRBV19; d_gene: TRBD2; j_gene: TRBJ2-4; abundance: NA; CDR3aa: CASSTDEGAGGNIQYF; CDR3nt: TGTGCCAGTAGTACCGACGAAGGGGCGGGGGGAAACATTCAGTACTTC
v_gene: TRBV5-1; d_gene: NA; j_gene: TRBJ1-2; abundance: NA; CDR3aa: CASRRTEHYGYTF; CDR3nt: TGCGCCAGCAGACGGACGGAACACTATGGCTACACCTTC
v_gene: TRBV28; d_gene: NA; j_gene: TRBJ2-1; abundance: NA; CDR3aa: CASREGTEYNEQFF; CDR3nt: TGTGCCAGCAGGGAAGGGACTGAGTACAATGAGCAGTTCTTC
v_gene: TRBV6-2/TRBV6-3; d_gene: NA; j_gene: TRBJ1-5; abundance: NA; CDR3aa: CASSYGPQGYNQPQHF; CDR3nt: TGTGCCAGCAGTTACGGTCCACAGGGTTACAATCAGCCCCAGCATTTT
v_gene: TRBV15; d_gene: TRBD1; j_gene: TRBJ2-2; abundance: NA; CDR3aa: CATSRDGQGAGELFF; CDR3nt: TGTGCCACCAGCAGAGATGGACAGGGGGCCGGGGAGCTGTTTTTT